The clone carrying this TCR beta chain appeared once. This entry belongs to a study of T cell changes during pregnancy in multiple sclerosis. Assay used: immunoSEQ multiplex PCR; TCRdb lists only in-frame clones, some missing. Among 25,000 to 35,000 clones listed, 90% were seen once. CDR3 length: 16 residues. CDR1 is SEHNR and CDR2 is FQNEAQ in the germline V gene (reference sequence). Trimming stripped 4 bases from V and 3 bases from J, with 16 bases between. The sequencing used CD8+ T cells from peripheral blood mononuclear cells, collected in the second trimester of pregnancy. J is TRBJ2-1 and V is TRBV7-9; no reliable D call. This receptor was taken from a female donor with multiple sclerosis, enrolled in a pregnancy study. CDR3 nucleotide sequence: TGTGCCAGCAGCTCCAGGATGATCTCATTCTACAATGAGCAGTTCTTC. Amino acid sequence: CASSSRMISFYNEQFF.